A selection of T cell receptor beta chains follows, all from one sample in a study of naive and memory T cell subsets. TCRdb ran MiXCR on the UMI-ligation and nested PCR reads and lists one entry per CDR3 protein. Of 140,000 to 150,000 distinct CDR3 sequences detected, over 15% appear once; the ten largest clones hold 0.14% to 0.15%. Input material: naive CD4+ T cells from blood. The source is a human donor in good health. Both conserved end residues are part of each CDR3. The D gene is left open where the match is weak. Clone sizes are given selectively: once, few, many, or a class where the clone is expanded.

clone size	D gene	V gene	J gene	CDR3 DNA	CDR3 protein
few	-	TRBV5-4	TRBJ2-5	TGTGCCAGCAGCTTGGACAGCCAAGAGACCCAGTACTTC	CASSLDSQETQYF
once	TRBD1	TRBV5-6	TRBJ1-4	TGTGCCAGCAGTCACGACAGGGGGCGCCGTCAAGGTGAAAGACTGTTTTTT	CASSHDRGRRQGERLFF
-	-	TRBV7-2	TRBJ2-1	TGTGCCAGCAGCTTCAAATGGAATGAGCAGTTCTTC	CASSFKWNEQFF
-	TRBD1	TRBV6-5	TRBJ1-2	TGTGCCAGCAGCCTTACGACAGGGTATGGCTACACCTTC	CASSLTTGYGYTF
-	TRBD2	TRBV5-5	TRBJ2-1	TGTGCCAGCAGCTTGCGGTTAGCGGGAATCTCCTACAATGAGCAGTTCTTC	CASSLRLAGISYNEQFF
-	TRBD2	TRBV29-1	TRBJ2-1	TGCAGCGTCGTGGGACTAGCGGGAGGGAGCTCCTACAATGAGCAGTTCTTC	CSVVGLAGGSSYNEQFF
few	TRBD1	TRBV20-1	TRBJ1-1	TGCAGTGCTAGAGATCGACGGGGGCTTGACAGGGGGCCCGCTGAAGCTTTCTTT	CSARDRRGLDRGPAEAFF
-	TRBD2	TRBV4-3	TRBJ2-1	TGCGCCAGCAGCCAAGCTAGCGGGAGCTCCTACAATGAGCGGTTCTTC	CASSQASGSSYNERFF
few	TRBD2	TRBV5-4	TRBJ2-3	TGTGCCAGCCGCGCGGGGGGCCCCTCTAGCACAGATACGCAGTATTTT	CASRAGGPSSTDTQYF
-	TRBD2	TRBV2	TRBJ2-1	TGTGCCAGCACGGCTAGCGGGTACTCCTACAATGAGCAGTTCTTC	CASTASGYSYNEQFF
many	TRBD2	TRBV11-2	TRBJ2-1	TGTGCCAGCAGCCCTGGACTAGAGTACAATGAGCAGTTCTTC	CASSPGLEYNEQFF
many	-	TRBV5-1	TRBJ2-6	TGCGCCAGCAGCTTGGTGGACAGTTGGGGGGCCAACGTCCTGACTTTC	CASSLVDSWGANVLTF
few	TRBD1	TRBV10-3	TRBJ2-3	TGTGCCGTCGCCGGGACAGGGGGTGGCACAGATACGCAGTATTTT	CAVAGTGGGTDTQYF
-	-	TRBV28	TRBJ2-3	TGTGCCAGCAGTAACGCCGACAGTGCGAGCACAGATACGCAGTATTTT	CASSNADSASTDTQYF
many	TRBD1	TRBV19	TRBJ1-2	TGTGCCAGTAGTCTAGAGGACAGGAGACACTATGGCTACACCTTC	CASSLEDRRHYGYTF
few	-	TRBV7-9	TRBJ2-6	TGTGCCAGCAGCTTATGGGGCTCTGGGGCCAACGTCCTGACTTTC	CASSLWGSGANVLTF
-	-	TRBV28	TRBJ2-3	TGTGCCAGCAGGGAGGCAGTAATCACAGATACGCAGTATTTT	CASREAVITDTQYF
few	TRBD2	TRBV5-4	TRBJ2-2	TGTGCCAGCAGCACCCGGACTAGCCCCACCGGGGAGCTGTTTTTT	CASSTRTSPTGELFF
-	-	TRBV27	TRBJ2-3	TGTGCCAGCAGTTTTCTCAGGGACACAGATACGCAGTATTTT	CASSFLRDTDTQYF
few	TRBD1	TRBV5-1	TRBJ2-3	TGCGCCAGCAGCGCCCCCGTACAGGGGGCTGCAGATACGCAGTATTTT	CASSAPVQGAADTQYF
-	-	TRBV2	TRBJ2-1	TGTGCCAGCATAACCAGGGAAGTGGTCAATGAGCAGTTCTTC	CASITREVVNEQFF
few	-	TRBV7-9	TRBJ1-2	TGTGCCAGCAGCTTAGATCGGGTATCGAATGGCTACACCTTC	CASSLDRVSNGYTF
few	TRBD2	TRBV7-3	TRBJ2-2	TGTGCCAGCAGCTTATTAGCTAGCGGGAGTGCGAACACCGGGGAGCTGTTTTTT	CASSLLASGSANTGELFF
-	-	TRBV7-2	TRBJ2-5	TGTGCCAGCAGCTTATCAAAAGAGACCCAGTACTTC	CASSLSKETQYF
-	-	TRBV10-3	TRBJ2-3	TGTGCCATCAGTGACCCCCGAGGCCGTGGGTTTGATACGCAGTATTTT	CAISDPRGRGFDTQYF
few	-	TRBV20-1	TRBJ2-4	TGCAGTGCTACCACGACGCAGAGGGCCAAAAACATTCAGTACTTC	CSATTTQRAKNIQYF
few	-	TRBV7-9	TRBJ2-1	TGTGCCAGCAGCCACGAAAACTACAATGAGCAGTTCTTC	CASSHENYNEQFF
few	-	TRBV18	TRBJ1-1	TGTGCCAGCTCACCACAGGGCGTGCTGGCTGAAGCTTTCTTT	CASSPQGVLAEAFF
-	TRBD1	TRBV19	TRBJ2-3	TGTGCCAGTAGACAGGGGGATCTTGGAGATACGCAGTATTTT	CASRQGDLGDTQYF
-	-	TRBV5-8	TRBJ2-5	TGTGCCAGCAGCTTACACAGGACACAAGAGACCCAGTACTTC	CASSLHRTQETQYF
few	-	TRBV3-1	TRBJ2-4	TGTGCCAGCAGCCAAGAATCCTGGCGGGATAAGAAAAACATTCAGTACTTC	CASSQESWRDKKNIQYF
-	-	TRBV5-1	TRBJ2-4	TGCGCCAGCAGCACCCCAACAGGAGCGGTGGCCAAAAACATTCAGTACTTC	CASSTPTGAVAKNIQYF
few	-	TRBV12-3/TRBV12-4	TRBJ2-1	TGTGCCAGCAGAGCGGCCGCCAACCCGAGCTCCTACAATGAGCAGTTCTTC	CASRAAANPSSYNEQFF
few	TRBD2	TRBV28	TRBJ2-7	TGTGCCAGCAGTTCTGGAACGTGGGGGGGGAACTACGAGCAGTACTTC	CASSSGTWGGNYEQYF
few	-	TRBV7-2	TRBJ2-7	TGTGCCAGCAGCTTAGGTGCGGGAAGTAGCTCCTACGAGCAGTACTTC	CASSLGAGSSSYEQYF
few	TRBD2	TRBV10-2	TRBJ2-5	TGCGCCAGCAACCCCTCGGTCGTAGCGGGAGAGACCCAGTACTTC	CASNPSVVAGETQYF
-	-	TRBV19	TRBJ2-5	TGTGCCAGTACCGACGGGGCAGGCGGCCAAGAGACCCAGTACTTC	CASTDGAGGQETQYF
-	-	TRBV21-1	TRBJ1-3	TGTGCCAGCAGCACGGGACAGGCTCTTATCTCTGGAAACACCATATATTTT	CASSTGQALISGNTIYF
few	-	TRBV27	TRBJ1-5	TGTGCCAGCAGTTTAGTACGGGCAGCCAATCAGCCCCAGCATTTT	CASSLVRAANQPQHF
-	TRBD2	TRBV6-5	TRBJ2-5	TGTGCCAGCAGGGGACTAGTCCAAGAGACCCAGTACTTC	CASRGLVQETQYF
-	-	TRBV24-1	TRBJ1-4	TGTGCCACCAGTGGGAGCCTCGGTGAAAAACTGTTTTTT	CATSGSLGEKLFF
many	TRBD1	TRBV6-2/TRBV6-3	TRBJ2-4	TGTGCCAGCAGAAGGGGAGAGACAGGGTTTTGGAACATTCAGTACTTC	CASRRGETGFWNIQYF
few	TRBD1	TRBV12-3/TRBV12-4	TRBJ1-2	TGTGCCAGCAGTTCATTCGGGACAGGGGGCGTTCGAGGCTACACCTTC	CASSSFGTGGVRGYTF
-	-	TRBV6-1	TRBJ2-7	TGTGCCAGCAGTGGTAGTAGAAAATCCTACGAGCAGTACTTC	CASSGSRKSYEQYF
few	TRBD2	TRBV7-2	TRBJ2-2	TGTGCCAGCAGCTTCGGCGGGAGGGCCGTCGGGGAGCTGTTTTTT	CASSFGGRAVGELFF
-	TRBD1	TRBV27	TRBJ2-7	TGTGCCAGCAGGGGATTCACAGGGGGGATCGACGAGCAGTACTTC	CASRGFTGGIDEQYF
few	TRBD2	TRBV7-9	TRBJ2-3	TGTGCCAGCAGCTTCGGACTAGTTTCAGATACGCAGTATTTT	CASSFGLVSDTQYF
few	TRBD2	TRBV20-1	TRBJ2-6	TGCAGTGCTCTCCCGGGAGGCGCTGGGGCCAACGTCCTGACTTTC	CSALPGGAGANVLTF